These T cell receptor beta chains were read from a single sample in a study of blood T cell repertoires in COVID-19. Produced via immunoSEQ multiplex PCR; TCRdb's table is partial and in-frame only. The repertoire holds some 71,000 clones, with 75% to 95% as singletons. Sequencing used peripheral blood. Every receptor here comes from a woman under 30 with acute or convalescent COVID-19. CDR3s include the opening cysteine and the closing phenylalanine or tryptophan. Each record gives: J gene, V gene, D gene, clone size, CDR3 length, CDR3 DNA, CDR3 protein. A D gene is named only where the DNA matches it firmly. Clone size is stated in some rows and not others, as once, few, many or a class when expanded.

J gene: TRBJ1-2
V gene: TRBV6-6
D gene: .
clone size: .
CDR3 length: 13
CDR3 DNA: TGTGCCAGCAGTGTGGACCCGGGGAATGGCTACACCTTC
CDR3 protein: CASSVDPGNGYTF

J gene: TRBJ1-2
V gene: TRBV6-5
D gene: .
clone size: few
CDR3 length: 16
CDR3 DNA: TGTGCCAGCAGTTACGCGGGTAACAGGGAGAACTATGGCTACACCTTC
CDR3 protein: CASSYAGNRENYGYTF

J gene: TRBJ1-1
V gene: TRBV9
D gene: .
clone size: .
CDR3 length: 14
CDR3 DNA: TGTGCCAGCAGCGCAAGGGGGTTGAACACTGAAGCTTTCTTT
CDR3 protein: CASSARGLNTEAFF

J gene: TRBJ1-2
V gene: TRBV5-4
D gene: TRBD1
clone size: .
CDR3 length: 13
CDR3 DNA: TGTGCCAGCAGCGCGGGACAGAACTATGGCTACACCTTC
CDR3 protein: CASSAGQNYGYTF

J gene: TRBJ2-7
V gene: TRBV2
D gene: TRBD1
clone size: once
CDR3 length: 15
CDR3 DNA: TGTGCCAGCAGTGCGGTACCGGGACAGGGGGCGCAGCAGTACTTC
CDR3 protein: CASSAVPGQGAQQYF

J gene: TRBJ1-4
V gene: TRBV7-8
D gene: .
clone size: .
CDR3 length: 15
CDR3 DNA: TGTGCCAGCAGCCTCTCGACAGGCGGCAGGGAAAAACTGTTTTTT
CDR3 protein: CASSLSTGGREKLFF

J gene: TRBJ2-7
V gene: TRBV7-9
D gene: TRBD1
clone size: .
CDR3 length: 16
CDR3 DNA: TGTGCCAGCAGCTCCGGATCGGTGGACAGGGGTAACGAGCAGTACTTC
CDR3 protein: CASSSGSVDRGNEQYF

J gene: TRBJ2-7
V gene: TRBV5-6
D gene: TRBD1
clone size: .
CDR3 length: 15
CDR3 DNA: TGTGCCAGCAGCTCGACAGGGAGAGGGGATGAGAAGCAGTACTTC
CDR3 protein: CASSSTGRGDEKQYF

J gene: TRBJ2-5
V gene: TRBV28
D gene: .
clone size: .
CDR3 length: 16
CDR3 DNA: TGTGCCAGCGATATGGCGCGGCGTCAGGGGCGGCAGACCCAGTACTTC
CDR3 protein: CASDMARRQGRQTQYF

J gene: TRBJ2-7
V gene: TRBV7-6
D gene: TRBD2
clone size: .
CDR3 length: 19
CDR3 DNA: TGTGCCAGCAGTCCATCACTAGCGGGAGCTCAAATCGGCTCCTACGAGCAGTACTTC
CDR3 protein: CASSPSLAGAQIGSYEQYF

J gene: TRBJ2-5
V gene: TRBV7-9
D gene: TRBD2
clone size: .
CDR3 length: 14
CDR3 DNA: TGTGCCAGCAGCCGAGCGGGGCAGAAAGAGACCCAGTACTTC
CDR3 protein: CASSRAGQKETQYF

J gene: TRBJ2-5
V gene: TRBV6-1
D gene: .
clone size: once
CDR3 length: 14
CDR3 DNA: TGTGCCAGCAGTGAAGGGGGGCAGCAAGAGACCCAGTACTTC
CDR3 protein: CASSEGGQQETQYF

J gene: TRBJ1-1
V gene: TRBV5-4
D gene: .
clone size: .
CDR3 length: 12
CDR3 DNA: TGTGCCAGCAGCTTGGACGACAGGGAAGCTTTCTTT
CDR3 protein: CASSLDDREAFF

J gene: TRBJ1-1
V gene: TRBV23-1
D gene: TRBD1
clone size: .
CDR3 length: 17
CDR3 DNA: TGCGCCAGCAGTCAAAGGGACAGGGGGCTGTTGAACACTGAAGCTTTCTTT
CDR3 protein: CASSQRDRGLLNTEAFF

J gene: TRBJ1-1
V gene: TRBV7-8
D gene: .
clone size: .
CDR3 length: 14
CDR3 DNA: TGTGCCAGCAGCCGTGGACAGACGGGTATTGAAGCTTTCTTT
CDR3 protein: CASSRGQTGIEAFF

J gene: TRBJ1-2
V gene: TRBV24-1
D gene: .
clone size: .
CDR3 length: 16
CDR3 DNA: TGTGCCACCAGTTCGGTGTGGCGGCAGGGTATTAATGGCTACACCTTC
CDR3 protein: CATSSVWRQGINGYTF

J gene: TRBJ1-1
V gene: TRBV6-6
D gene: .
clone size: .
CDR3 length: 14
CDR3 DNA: TGTGCCAGCAGAGATAACAGGATGGGCACTGAAGCTTTCTTT
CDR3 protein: CASRDNRMGTEAFF

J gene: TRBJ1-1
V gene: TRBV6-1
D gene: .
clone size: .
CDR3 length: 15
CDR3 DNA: TGTGCCAGCAGTGATATACAGGGCTTGAACACTGAAGCTTTCTTT
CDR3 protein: CASSDIQGLNTEAFF

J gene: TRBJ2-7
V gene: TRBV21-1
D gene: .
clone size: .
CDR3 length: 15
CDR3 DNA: TGTGCCAGCAGCAATCGAGCGGGAGTGGTTTGCGAGCAGTACTTC
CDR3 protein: CASSNRAGVVCEQYF

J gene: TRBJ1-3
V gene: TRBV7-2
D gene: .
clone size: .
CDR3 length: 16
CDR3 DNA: TGTGCCAGCAGCTTAGATCGGGGTTCTGGAGGAAACACCATATATTTT
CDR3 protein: CASSLDRGSGGNTIYF

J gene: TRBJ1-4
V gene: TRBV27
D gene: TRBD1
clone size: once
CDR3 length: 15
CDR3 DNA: TGTGCCAGCAGTCCCAGGACAGGGGGCTATGAAAAACTGTTTTTT
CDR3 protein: CASSPRTGGYEKLFF

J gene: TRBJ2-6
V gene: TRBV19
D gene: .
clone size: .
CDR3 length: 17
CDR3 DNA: TGTGCCAGTAGTATCAACTCCGGGGACTCTGGGGCCAACGTCCTGACTTTC
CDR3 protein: CASSINSGDSGANVLTF

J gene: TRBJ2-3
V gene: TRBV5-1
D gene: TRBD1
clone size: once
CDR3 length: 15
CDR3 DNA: TGCGCCAGCAGTTCCCGGGACAGGGTGACAGATACGCAGTATTTT
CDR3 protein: CASSSRDRVTDTQYF

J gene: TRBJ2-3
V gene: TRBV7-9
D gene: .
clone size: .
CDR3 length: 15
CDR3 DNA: TGTGCCAGCAGCTTAGGTACGGAGAGCACAGATACGCAGTATTTT
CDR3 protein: CASSLGTESTDTQYF

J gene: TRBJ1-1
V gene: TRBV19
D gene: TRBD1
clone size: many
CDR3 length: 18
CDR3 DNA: TGTGCCAGTAGTATAGTGGTCCCGGGACAGGGATTCGTCACTGAAGCTTTCTTT
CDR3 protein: CASSIVVPGQGFVTEAFF

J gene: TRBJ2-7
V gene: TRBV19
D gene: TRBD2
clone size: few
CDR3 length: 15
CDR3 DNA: TGTGCCAGTAGTTTGGGGACTAGCGGGAGTTACGAGCAGTACTTC
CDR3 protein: CASSLGTSGSYEQYF

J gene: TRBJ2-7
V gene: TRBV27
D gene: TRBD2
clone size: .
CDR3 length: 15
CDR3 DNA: TGTGCCAGCAGTCAACAGCGGGGGGGCCTCTACGAGCAGTACTTC
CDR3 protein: CASSQQRGGLYEQYF

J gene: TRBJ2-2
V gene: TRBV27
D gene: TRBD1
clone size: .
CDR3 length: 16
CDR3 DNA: TGTGCCAGCAGTATGACCCCCGGGACAGTCACCGGGGAGCTGTTTTTT
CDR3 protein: CASSMTPGTVTGELFF

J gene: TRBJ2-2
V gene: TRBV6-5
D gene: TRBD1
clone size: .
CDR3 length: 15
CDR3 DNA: TGTGCCAGCAGTCGGCCAGGGGGCAACACCGGGGAGCTGTTTTTT
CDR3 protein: CASSRPGGNTGELFF

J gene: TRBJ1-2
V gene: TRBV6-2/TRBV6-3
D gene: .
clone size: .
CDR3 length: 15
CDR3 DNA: TGTGCCAGCAGTGACTACGACAGCTCTAACTATGGCTACACCTTC
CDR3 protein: CASSDYDSSNYGYTF

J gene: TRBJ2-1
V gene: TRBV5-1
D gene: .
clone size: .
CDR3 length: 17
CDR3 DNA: TGCGCCAGCTTCCCAAGCGGGTCGCCTTCTCTCTACAATGAGCAGTTCTTC
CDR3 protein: CASFPSGSPSLYNEQFF

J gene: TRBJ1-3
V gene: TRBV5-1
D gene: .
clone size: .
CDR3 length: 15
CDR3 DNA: TGCGCCAGCAGCTTGGCCACGGGCTCTGGAAACACCATATATTTT
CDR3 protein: CASSLATGSGNTIYF

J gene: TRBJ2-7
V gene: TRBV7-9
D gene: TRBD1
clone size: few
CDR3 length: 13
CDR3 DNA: TGTGCCAGCAGCGCCTGGGACAGCTACGAGCAGTACTTC
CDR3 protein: CASSAWDSYEQYF

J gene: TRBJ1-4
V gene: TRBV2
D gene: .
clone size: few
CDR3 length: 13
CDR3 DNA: TGTGCCAGCGGTACCAGGGTTAGTGAAAAACTGTTTTTT
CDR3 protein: CASGTRVSEKLFF

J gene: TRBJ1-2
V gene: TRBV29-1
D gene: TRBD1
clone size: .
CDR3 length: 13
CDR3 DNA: TGCAGCGTTGTGGAACAGGGGGCCGGAGGCTACACCTTC
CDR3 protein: CSVVEQGAGGYTF

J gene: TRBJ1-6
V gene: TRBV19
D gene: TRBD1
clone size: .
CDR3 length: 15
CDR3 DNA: TGTGCCAGTAGTCCTTCGGGACAGGACATTTCACCCCTCCACTTT
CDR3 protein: CASSPSGQDISPLHF

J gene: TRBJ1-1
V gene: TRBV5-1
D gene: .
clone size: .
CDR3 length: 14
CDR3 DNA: TGCGCCAGCAACCCCACACAGGGTGGCACTGAAGCTTTCTTT
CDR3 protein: CASNPTQGGTEAFF

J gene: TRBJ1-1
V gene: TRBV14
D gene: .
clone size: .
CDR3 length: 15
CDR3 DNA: TGTGCCAGCAGCCAAGAAGCCGGACTGCCCACTGAAGCTTTCTTT
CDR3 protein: CASSQEAGLPTEAFF

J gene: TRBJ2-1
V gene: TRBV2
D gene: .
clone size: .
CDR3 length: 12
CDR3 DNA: TGTGCCAGCAGTGACCTCGCGAATGAGCAGTTCTTC
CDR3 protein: CASSDLANEQFF

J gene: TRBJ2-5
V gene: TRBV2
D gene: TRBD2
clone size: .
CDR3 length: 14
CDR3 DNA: TGTGCCAGCAGACGGGGGGGGAGGCAAGAGACCCAGTACTTC
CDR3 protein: CASRRGGRQETQYF

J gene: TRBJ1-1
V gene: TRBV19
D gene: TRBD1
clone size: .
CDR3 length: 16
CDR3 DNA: TGTGCCAGTAGTATAGATGGGCGGACAGGGAACACTGAAGCTTTCTTT
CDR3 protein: CASSIDGRTGNTEAFF

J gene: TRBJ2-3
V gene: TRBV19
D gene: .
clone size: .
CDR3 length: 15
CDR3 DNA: TGTGCCAGTAGTATAACCGGGTTGGGCACAGATACGCAGTATTTT
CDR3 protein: CASSITGLGTDTQYF

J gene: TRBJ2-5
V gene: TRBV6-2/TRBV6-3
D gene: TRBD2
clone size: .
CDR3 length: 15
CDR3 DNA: TGTGCCAGCAGTCTACTAGCGGGAGTAGGAGAGACCCAGTACTTC
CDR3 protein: CASSLLAGVGETQYF

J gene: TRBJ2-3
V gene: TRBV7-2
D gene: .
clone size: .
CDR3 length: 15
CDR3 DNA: TGTGCCAGCAGCCTTACGGGAGTCGTGTCGGATACGCAGTATTTT
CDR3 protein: CASSLTGVVSDTQYF

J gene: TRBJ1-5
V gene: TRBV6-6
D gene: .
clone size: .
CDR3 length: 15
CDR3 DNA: TGTGCCAGCAGGCAGGTAGCGGGGGACAATCAGCCCCAGCATTTT
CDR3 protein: CASRQVAGDNQPQHF

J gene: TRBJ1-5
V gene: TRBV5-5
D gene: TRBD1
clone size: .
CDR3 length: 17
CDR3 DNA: TGTGCCAGCAGCCGAAGACCCTCCGGGACAGACAATCAGCCCCAGCATTTT
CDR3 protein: CASSRRPSGTDNQPQHF

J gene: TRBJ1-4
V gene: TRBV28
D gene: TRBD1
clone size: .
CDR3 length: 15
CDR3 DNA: TGTGCCAGCAGTACCCCGACAGGGGAAGATGAAAAACTGTTTTTT
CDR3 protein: CASSTPTGEDEKLFF

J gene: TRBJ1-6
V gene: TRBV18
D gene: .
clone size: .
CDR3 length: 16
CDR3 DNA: TGTGCCAGCTCACTTCGGATACAGGGCTATAATTCACCCCTCCACTTT
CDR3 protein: CASSLRIQGYNSPLHF

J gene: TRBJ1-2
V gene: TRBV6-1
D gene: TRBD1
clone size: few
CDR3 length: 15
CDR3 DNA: TGTGCCAGCAGTGAAGAGGGACAGGGAGTCTCGGGCTACACCTTC
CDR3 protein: CASSEEGQGVSGYTF

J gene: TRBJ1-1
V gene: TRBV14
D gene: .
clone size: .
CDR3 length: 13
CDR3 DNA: TGTGCCAGCAGCCGAGAACAGGGTACTGAAGCTTTCTTT
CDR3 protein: CASSREQGTEAFF